This TCR beta chain was sequenced for a study of blood T cell repertoires in COVID-19 (dated by TCRdb to 2018 to 2021). About the study as a whole: Collaborator samples came from the United States, Italy and Spain and covered acute and convalescent phases of COVID-19. The prospective study material was composed of cDNA or gDNA derived from T cells, B-cell-depleted T cells, or PBMCs. The dataset comprised deeply sampled blood TCRbeta repertoires from subjects exposed to, actively infected with, or recovered from COVID-19. The repertoires were made available in a free public database intended to serve as a resource for research on the immune response to SARS-CoV-2. The samples were drawn from the first 160 participants of the ongoing ImmuneRACE study and from 950 to 1,500 subjects provided by 6 global collaborators. The sample metadata nearly always contained a de-identified subject ID, COVID-19 status, age in years and sex. HLA class I and class II types, where available, came from metadata supplied by the sample provider rather than from assay-based typing. General findings and caveats noted by the study authors: Clinical and demographic metadata were provided uncurated, with the amount varying by source and participant.

Its CDR3 holds 19 amino acids, cysteine through phenylalanine. Of the read, only the CDR3 DNA is kept; its 57 bases are in frame from base 1. Germline trimming: 5 bases from V, 4 bases from J; junction bases outside gene matches: 20. CDR1 SGHVS and CDR2 FQNEAQ are derived from the germline V gene. Regarding this clone: Its antigen has not been determined. Qualities for individual bases were not recorded, and no much larger clone is one base off.

Each collaborating institution followed its own protocols to collect whole blood in K2EDTA tubes. Collaborator samples were shipped for TCRbeta analysis as frozen whole blood, isolated PBMCs, or DNA extracted from either sample type. TCRbeta CDR3 regions were amplified from genomic DNA using the immunoSEQ Assay, a bias-controlled multiplex PCR. For the original study's pipeline: The number of nucleated cells in each sample was estimated from the amplification of reference gene primers within the assay. Sequence reads were collapsed and filtered to measure the absolute abundance of every unique TCRbeta CDR3 rearrangement. For each sample, productive Simpson clonality was calculated by taking the square root of Simpson's diversity index across productive rearrangements. TCRdb took over this immuneACCESS table, retaining in-frame rearrangements with V and J assigned. Such tables are incomplete; in checked studies, under half of the missing clones stem from an unresolved V gene, and the remainder is unexplained. V and J calls and clone size are given by that table; D and trimming were obtained from the DNA. This sample holds 150,000 to 200,000 clones; 85% to 90% were observed only once. The top ten constitute about 4.2% of the sample.

The sequence derives from a human donor in a cohort sampled during active COVID-19. The chain is assembled from TRBV7-8 and TRBJ2-5; 9 bases in the middle match TRBD2. The sequenced sample consisted of peripheral blood. The bases are TGTGCCAGCAGCACCCGGAGAACGGGGCGGGGGGGCTACGTAGAGACCCAGTACTTC. This sequence encodes CASSTRRTGRGGYVETQYF.